This TCR beta chain is drawn from a study of cytomegalovirus exposure and HLA in healthy donors. Notes on the study in general: Rare TCR sequences dominated, though some public TCRs recurred in many donors.

This clone has just a few counts. Its antigen is not known. This PCR relied on a set of 60 Vbeta primers and 13 Jbeta primers. Clones were read by immunoSEQ multiplex PCR, and TCRdb kept only the in-frame ones, dropping some. The table lists around 130,000 clones, around 9% of them singletons. CDR3 size: 15 residues. Germline CDR1 is LNHNV and CDR2 is YYDKDF (reference sequence). Trimming cost V 3 bases and J 5 bases, with 16 bases left between them. The receptor was isolated from a man between 40 and 49 years old in good health and CMV-seronegative. The chain employs TRBV15 and TRBJ1-1; the D gene is possibly TRBD1 (6 bases). Sequencing was performed on PBMCs. CDR3 DNA sequence: TGTGCCACCAGCAGCGACCGCAGGGGCGGAACTGAAGCTTTCTTT. It yields the protein CATSSDRRGGTEAFF.